This T cell receptor beta chain originates from a study of blood T cell repertoires in COVID-19. On the study more broadly: From the United States, Italy and Spain came samples of acute and convalescent COVID-19. Sources were T cells, B-cell-depleted T cells, or PBMCs; the material itself was cDNA or gDNA.

The CDR3 sequence is 14 residues long. Germline lookup yields CDR1 SGHVS and CDR2 FQNEAQ. Deletions cut 3 bases from V and 7 bases from J, with 10 bases between. As handled by the study authors: The assay estimated nucleated cells by amplifying reference gene primers. Measured with immunoSEQ multiplex PCR; TCRdb has only the in-frame clones, and not every one. V, J and clone size were drawn from that table, and D and trimming were deduced from the DNA. The sample gives tens of thousands of clones, around 81% of which show up once; 5.3% is in the top ten. This chain connects TRBV7-8 to TRBJ1-6, with D unclear. Sequencing input: peripheral blood. The receptor comes from a man in his 70s with acute or convalescent COVID-19. The CDR3 DNA follows: TGTGCCAGCAGCTTTCAACAGTCGAATTCACCCCTCCACTTT. Translation gives CASSFQQSNSPLHF.